Detailed here is one TCR beta chain. The assay was immunoSEQ multiplex PCR, and TCRdb's table has in-frame clones only and misses some. Seen here are hundreds of thousands of clones, approximately 87% observed once, and the top ten hold roughly 4%. This record belongs to a study of blood T cell repertoires in COVID-19. Deletions cut 0 bases from V and 0 bases from J, with 11 bases between. The germline CDR1 and CDR2 sequences are SQVTM and ANQGSEA. The CDR3 spans 15 residues. The chain couples TRBV29-1 to TRBJ1-2; D remains ambiguous. This clonotype was sampled from a woman aged 45-65 years with active or convalescent COVID-19. The sequencing sample was made of peripheral blood. CDR3 residues: CSVEDSPPSNYGYTF. CDR3 bases: TGCAGCGTTGAAGATAGCCCTCCTTCTAACTATGGCTACACCTTC.